This T cell receptor (beta chain) is drawn from a study of cytomegalovirus exposure and HLA in healthy donors. Study observations and caveats: A later analysis found first-cohort TCR clusters tended to co-occur in the 100 to 150 validation repertoires. The majority of TCR sequences were rare, yet some public TCRs appeared in many donors. Associated with cytomegalovirus, according to the listing, were around 160 TCR beta chains.

Profiling relied on immunoSEQ multiplex PCR, and the TCRdb table lists in-frame clones only, not all of them. In the table there are around 98,000 clones, roughly 87% of which are singletons. About this clone itself: Its matching antigen is unknown.

This CDR3 is built from 23 residues. The germline V gene encodes CDR1 MDHEN and CDR2 SYDVKM. The junction had 33 bases not matched to a gene; V was cut back by 6 bases and J by 3 bases. The donors were members of the validation cohort, which comprised 100 to 150 subjects and was separate from the first cohort of 730 or so subjects. The sequence derives from a man aged 18 to 35 in good health and CMV-seropositive. Sequenced: PBMCs. The chain employs TRBV28 and TRBJ2-7, with TRBD1 matching 9 bases. The CDR3 spells CASSLSRPKPGRTGGTGIYEQYF. As DNA, the CDR3 is TGTGCCAGCAGCTTAAGTCGCCCCAAGCCCGGCAGGACCGGCGGGACAGGGATCTACGAGCAGTACTTC.